This T cell receptor beta chain was profiled in a study of breast tumors, draining lymph nodes, adjacent tissues. Study conclusions and caveats: That most tumor T cells come from lymph nodes remained unproven. Compared with basal-like, luminal-like tumors shared significantly more repertoire with nontumor tissue.

CDR1 SGHVS and CDR2 FQNEAQ come from the germline V gene. This CDR3 has 15 amino acids. From the multiplex PCR reads, TCRdb called clonotypes with MiXCR, one entry per CDR3 protein. The data show fewer than 200,000 distinct CDR3 sequences, 30% to 35% seen once. Turning to this clonotype: Its antigen is not known. This could be a read error, since a much larger clone is one nucleotide away.

Samples came from axillary lymph nodes draining the breast cancer. Sequencing input: axillary lymph node tissue. J is TRBJ2-1 and V is TRBV7-8; the D gene is possibly TRBD1 (6 bases). This TCR was recovered from a female donor with breast cancer. Some clones in this sample may be carry-over from other donors' samples. CDR3 sequence reads: CASSWGQITYNEQSF. The DNA for the CDR3 is TGTGCCAGCAGCTGGGGGCAGATTACCTACAATGAGCAGTCCTTC.